This TCR beta chain was sequenced during a study of blood T cell repertoires in COVID-19. Study context: T cells, B-cell-depleted T cells, or PBMCs supplied cDNA or gDNA.

In the original workflow: Estimation of nucleated cell counts was performed using reference gene primer amplification. Profiled with immunoSEQ multiplex PCR; TCRdb holds only in-frame clones, not every one. V and J calls and clone size are as listed in that table; D and trimming were resolved from the DNA. Of roughly 110,000 clones in the sample, roughly 80% were seen once. CDR1 is LNHDA, CDR2 SQIVND, per germline (reference sequence). This CDR3 region has 15 residues. Trimming took 1 base from V and 6 from J, leaving 13 bases between them. This sequence originates from a human donor in a cohort sampled during active COVID-19. V gene TRBV19 combines with J gene TRBJ1-5; D is perhaps TRBD1 (6 bases). Sample: peripheral blood. The CDR3 DNA follows: TGTGCCAGTAGTATAGGAGGGGGAAGGGGTCAGCCCCAGCATTTT. Encoded protein: CASSIGGGRGQPQHF.